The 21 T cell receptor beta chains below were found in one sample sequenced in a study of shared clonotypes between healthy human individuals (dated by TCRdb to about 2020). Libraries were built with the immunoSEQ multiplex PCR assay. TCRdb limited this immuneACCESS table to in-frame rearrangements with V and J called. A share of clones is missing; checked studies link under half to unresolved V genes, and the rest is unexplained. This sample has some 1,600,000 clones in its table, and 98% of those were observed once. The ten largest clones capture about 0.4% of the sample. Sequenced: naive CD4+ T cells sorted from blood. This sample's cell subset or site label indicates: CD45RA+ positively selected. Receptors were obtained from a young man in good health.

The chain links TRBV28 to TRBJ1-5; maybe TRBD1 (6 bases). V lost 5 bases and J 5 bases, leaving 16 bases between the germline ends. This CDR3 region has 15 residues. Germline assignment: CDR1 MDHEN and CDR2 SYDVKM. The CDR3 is CASSKPQGMDQPQHF. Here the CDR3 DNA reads TGTGCCAGCAGTAAACCACAGGGAATGGATCAGCCCCAGCATTTT.

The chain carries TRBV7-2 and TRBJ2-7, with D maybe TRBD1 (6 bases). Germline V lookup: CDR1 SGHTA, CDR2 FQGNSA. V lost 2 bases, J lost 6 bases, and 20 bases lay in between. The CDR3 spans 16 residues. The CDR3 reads CASSLTSGTYTTEQYF. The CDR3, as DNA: TGTGCCAGCAGCTTAACTAGTGGGACATATACCACCGAGCAGTACTTC.

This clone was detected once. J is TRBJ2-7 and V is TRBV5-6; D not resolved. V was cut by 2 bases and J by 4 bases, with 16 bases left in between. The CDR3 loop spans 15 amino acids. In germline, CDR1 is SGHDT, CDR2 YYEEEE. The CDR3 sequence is CASSLSVTISYEQYF. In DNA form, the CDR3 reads TGTGCCAGCAGCTTAAGCGTGACGATCTCATACGAGCAGTACTTC.

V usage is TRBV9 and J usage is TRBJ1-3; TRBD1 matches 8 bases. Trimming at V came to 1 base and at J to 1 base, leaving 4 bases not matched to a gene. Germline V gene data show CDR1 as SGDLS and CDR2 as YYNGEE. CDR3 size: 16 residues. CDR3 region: CASSVTTGGSGNTIYF. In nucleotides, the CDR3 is TGTGCCAGCAGCGTAACCACAGGGGGGTCTGGAAACACCATATATTTT.

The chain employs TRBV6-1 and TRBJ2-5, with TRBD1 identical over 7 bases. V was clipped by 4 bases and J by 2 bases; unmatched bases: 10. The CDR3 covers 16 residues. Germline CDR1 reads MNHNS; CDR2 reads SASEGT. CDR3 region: CASSVQQGLGQETQYF. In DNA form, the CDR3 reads TGTGCCAGCAGTGTGCAACAGGGGTTGGGGCAAGAGACCCAGTACTTC.

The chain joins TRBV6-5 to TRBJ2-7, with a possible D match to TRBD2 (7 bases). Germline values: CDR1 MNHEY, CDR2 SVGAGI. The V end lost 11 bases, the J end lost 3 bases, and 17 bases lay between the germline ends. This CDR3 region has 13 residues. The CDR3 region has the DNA TGTGCCTCCCGAGGGGGGGCCCACTACGAGCAGTACTTC. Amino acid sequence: CASRGGAHYEQYF.

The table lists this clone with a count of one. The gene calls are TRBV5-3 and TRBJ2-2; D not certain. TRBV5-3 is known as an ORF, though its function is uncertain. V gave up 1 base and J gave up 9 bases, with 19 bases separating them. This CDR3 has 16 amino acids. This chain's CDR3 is CARSLNWQKSERELFF. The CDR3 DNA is TGTGCCAGAAGCTTGAATTGGCAGAAATCTGAGAGGGAGCTGTTTTTT.

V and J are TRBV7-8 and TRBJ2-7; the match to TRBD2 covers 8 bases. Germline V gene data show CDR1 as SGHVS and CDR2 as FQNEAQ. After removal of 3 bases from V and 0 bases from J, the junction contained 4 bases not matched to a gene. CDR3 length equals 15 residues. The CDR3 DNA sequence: TGTGCCAGCAGCTTGAGCGGGGGACGCTCCTACGAGCAGTACTTC. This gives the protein CASSLSGGRSYEQYF.

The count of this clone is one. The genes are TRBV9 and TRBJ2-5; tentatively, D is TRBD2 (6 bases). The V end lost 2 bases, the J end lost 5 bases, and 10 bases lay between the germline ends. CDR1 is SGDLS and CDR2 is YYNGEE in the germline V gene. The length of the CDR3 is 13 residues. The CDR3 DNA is TGTGCCAGCAGCGTCCTAGCGTCGGAGACCCAGTACTTC. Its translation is CASSVLASETQYF.

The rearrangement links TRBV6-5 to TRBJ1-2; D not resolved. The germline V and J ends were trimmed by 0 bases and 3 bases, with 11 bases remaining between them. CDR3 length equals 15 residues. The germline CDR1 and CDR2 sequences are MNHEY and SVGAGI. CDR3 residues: CASSYSTLEYYGYTF. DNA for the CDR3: TGTGCCAGCAGTTACTCGACCCTCGAATACTATGGCTACACCTTC.

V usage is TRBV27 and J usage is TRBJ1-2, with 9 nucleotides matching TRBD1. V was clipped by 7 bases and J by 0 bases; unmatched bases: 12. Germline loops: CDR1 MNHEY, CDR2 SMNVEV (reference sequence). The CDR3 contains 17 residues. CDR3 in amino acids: CASTWGTGKFTNYGYTF. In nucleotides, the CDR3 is TGTGCCAGCACCTGGGGGACAGGGAAATTTACTAACTATGGCTACACCTTC.

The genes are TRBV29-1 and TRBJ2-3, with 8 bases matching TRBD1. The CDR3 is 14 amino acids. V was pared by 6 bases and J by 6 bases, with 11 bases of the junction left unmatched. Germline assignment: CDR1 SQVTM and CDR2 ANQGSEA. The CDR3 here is CSVRRQGISDTQYF. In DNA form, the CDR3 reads TGCAGCGTCCGACGACAGGGGATCAGTGATACGCAGTATTTT.

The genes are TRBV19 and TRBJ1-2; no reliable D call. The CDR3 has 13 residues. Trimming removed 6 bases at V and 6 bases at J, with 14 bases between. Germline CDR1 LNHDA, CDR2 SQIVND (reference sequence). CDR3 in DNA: TGTGCCAGTAGAGACGCCGTGTTCCATGGCTACACCTTC. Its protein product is CASRDAVFHGYTF. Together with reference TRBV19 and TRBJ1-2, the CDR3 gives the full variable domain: DGGITQSPKYLFRKEGQNVTLSCEQNLNHDAMYWYRQDPGQGLRLIYYSQIVNDFQKGDIAEGYSVSREKKESFPLTVTSAQKNPTAFYLCASRDAVFHGYTFGSGTRLTVV.

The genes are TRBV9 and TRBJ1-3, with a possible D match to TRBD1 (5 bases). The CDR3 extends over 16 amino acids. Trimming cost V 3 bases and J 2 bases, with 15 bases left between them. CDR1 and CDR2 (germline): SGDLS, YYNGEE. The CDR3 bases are TGTGCCAGCAGCGCCCGCTTGGGGGGGGCTGGAAACACCATATATTTT. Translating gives CASSARLGGAGNTIYF.

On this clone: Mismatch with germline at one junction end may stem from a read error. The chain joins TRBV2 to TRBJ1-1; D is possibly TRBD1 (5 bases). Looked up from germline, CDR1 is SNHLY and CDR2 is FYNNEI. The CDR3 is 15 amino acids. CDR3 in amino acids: CAISRRGTINTEAFF. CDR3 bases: TGTGCCATCAGTCGGCGGGGGACCATCAACACTGAAGCTTTCTTT.

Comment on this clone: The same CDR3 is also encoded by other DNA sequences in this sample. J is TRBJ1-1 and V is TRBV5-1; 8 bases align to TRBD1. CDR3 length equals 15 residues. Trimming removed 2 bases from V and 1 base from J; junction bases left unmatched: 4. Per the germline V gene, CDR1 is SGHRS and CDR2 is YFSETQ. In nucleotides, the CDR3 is TGCGCCAGCAGCTTAACCGGGACAGGGAACACTGAAGCTTTCTTT. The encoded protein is CASSLTGTGNTEAFF.

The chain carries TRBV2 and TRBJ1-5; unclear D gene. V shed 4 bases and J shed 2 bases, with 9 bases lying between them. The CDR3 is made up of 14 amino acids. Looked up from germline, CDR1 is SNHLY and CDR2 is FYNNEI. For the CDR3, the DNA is TGTGCCAGCAGTGGACTAAGAGGCAATCAGCCCCAGCATTTT. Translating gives CASSGLRGNQPQHF. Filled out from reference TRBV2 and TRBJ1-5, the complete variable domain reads EPEVTQTPSHQVTQMGQEVILRCVPISNHLYFYWYRQILGQKVEFLVSFYNNEISEKSEIFDDQFSVERPDGSNFTLKIRSTKLEDSAMYFCASSGLRGNQPQHFGDGTRLSIL.

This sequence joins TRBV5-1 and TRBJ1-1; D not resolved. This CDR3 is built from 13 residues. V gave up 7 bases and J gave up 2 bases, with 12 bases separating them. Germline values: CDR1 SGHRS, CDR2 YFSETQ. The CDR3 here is CASRPGPNTEAFF. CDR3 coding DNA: TGCGCCAGCCGGCCAGGCCCTAACACTGAAGCTTTCTTT.

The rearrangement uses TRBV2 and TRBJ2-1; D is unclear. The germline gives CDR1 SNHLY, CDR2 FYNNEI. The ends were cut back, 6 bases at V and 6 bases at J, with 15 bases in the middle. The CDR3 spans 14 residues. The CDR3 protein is CASRMTPPSNEQFF. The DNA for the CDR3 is TGTGCCAGCAGGATGACTCCACCGTCCAATGAGCAGTTCTTC. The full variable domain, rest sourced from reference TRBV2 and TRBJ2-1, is EPEVTQTPSHQVTQMGQEVILRCVPISNHLYFYWYRQILGQKVEFLVSFYNNEISEKSEIFDDQFSVERPDGSNFTLKIRSTKLEDSAMYFCASRMTPPSNEQFFGPGTRLTVL.

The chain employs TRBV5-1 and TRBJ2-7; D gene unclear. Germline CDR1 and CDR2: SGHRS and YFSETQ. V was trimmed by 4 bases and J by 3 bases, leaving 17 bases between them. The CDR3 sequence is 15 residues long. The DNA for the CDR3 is TGCGCCAGCAGCCTAAAGAGAGGTTCCCTCTACGAGCAGTACTTC. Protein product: CASSLKRGSLYEQYF.

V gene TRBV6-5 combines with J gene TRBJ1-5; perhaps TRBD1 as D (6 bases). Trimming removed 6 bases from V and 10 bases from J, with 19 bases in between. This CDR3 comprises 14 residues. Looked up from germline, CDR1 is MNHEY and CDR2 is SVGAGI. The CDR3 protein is CASSLGHSTTPQHF. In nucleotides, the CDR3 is TGTGCCAGCAGCCTGGGACATAGTACTACCCCCCAGCATTTT.